This T cell receptor beta chain was recorded in a study of blood T cell repertoires in COVID-19. Study-wide context: Italy, Spain and the United States were the sources of the convalescent and acute COVID-19 samples.

The CDR3 loop spans 13 amino acids. Germline CDR1 reads SGHAT; CDR2 reads FQNNGV. With 3 bases removed from V and 5 bases from J, the gap between germline ends came to 10 bases. Authors' processing steps: Scientists estimated how many nucleated cells there were by amplifying reference gene primers. Assay used: immunoSEQ multiplex PCR; TCRdb lists only in-frame clones, some missing. Clone size and V and J calls were adopted from that table, with D and trimming inferred from the DNA. The sample has 90,000 to 140,000 clones; roughly 80% are singletons. This clone showed up just once. The sequenced material came from peripheral blood. This receptor was obtained from a woman older than 75 with acute or convalescent COVID-19. The chain has TRBV11-2 and TRBJ1-1; D unresolved. The CDR3 DNA sequence: TGTGCCAGCAGCTTGGGCTGGGAGACTGAAGCTTTCTTT. As protein: CASSLGWETEAFF.